One sample yielded the 29 T cell receptor beta chains listed below, sequenced in a study of cytomegalovirus exposure and HLA in healthy donors. TCRdb's copy holds only in-frame clones and misses some; the assay was immunoSEQ multiplex PCR. The sample consists of 150,000 to 200,000 clones, roughly 85% of them appearing once. The source material was PBMCs. The receptors stem from a man aged 18 to 29 in good health and CMV-seropositive.

The chain recombines TRBV6-5 with TRBJ2-7, with D perhaps matching TRBD2 (7 bases). The CDR3 has 15 residues. Trimming removed 0 bases at V and 7 bases at J, with 16 bases between. Per the germline V gene, CDR1 is MNHEY and CDR2 is SVGAGI. The CDR3 DNA sequence: TGTGCCAGCAGTTACTCTGTGGCGGGGGCAAATGAGCAGTACTTC. This encodes CASSYSVAGANEQYF.

This clone was seen once. This chain joins TRBV7-6 and TRBJ1-2; TRBD1 might be the D (6 bases). V was shortened by 5 bases and J by 4 bases, with 17 bases between the two germline ends. There are 15 residues in the CDR3. Looked up from germline, CDR1 is SGHVS and CDR2 is FNYEAQ. The CDR3 loop is CASSATLGAPYGYTF. DNA for the CDR3: TGTGCCAGCAGCGCAACGCTGGGGGCACCCTATGGCTACACCTTC.

The chain uses TRBV7-8 and TRBJ2-2; 13 nucleotides agree with TRBD2. The germline CDR1 and CDR2 sequences are SGHVS and FQNEAQ. The CDR3 consists of 17 residues. Trimming at V came to 1 base and at J to 3 bases, leaving 2 bases not matched to a gene. CDR3 nucleotide sequence: TGTGCCAGCAGCTTAGGGGGACTAGCGGGACACACCGGGGAGCTGTTTTTT. It codes for CASSLGGLAGHTGELFF.

The chain carries TRBV18 and TRBJ1-3; TRBD1 matches at 10 bases. After removal of 6 bases from V and 4 bases from J, the junction contained 6 bases not matched to a gene. CDR1 KGHSH and CDR2 LQKENI come from the germline V gene. The CDR3 is 15 amino acids. The CDR3: CASSRQGARGNTIYF. CDR3 DNA: TGTGCCAGCTCCCGACAGGGGGCGAGAGGAAACACCATATATTTT.

The chain uses TRBV11-2 and TRBJ2-7, with TRBD2 matching over 7 bases. Germline V gene sequence: CDR1 SGHAT, CDR2 FQNNGV. Trimming cost V 1 base and J 5 bases; bases outside gene matches: 14. The CDR3 length is 17 residues. The CDR3 bases are TGTGCCAGCAGCTTAGTATTGTGGGAGGGACGGAACAACGAGCAGTACTTC. Its protein is CASSLVLWEGRNNEQYF. The full variable domain, completed using reference TRBV11-2 and TRBJ2-7, is EAGVAQSPRYKIIEKRQSVAFWCNPISGHATLYWYQQILGQGPKLLIQFQNNGVVDDSQLPKDRFSAERLKGVDSTLKIQPAKLEDSAVYLCASSLVLWEGRNNEQYFGPGTRLTVT.

The chain joins TRBV9 to TRBJ1-3; D gene uncertain. The CDR3 has 15 residues. In germline, CDR1 is SGDLS, CDR2 YYNGEE. V was trimmed by 4 bases and J by 1 base, leaving 12 bases between them. CDR3 residues: CASSTRGVSGNTIYF. The DNA for the CDR3 is TGTGCCAGCAGCACACGCGGGGTTTCTGGAAACACCATATATTTT.

This chain connects TRBV6-1 to TRBJ1-3, with 9 positions matching TRBD1. Germline trimming cut 4 bases from V and 4 bases from J; bases unmatched to any gene: 5. CDR3 size: 15 residues. The germline CDR1 and CDR2 sequences are MNHNS and SASEGT. The CDR3 region is CASSVHRGQGNTIYF. The CDR3 nucleotides are TGTGCCAGCAGTGTACACAGGGGGCAAGGAAACACCATATATTTT.

J is TRBJ2-1 and V is TRBV7-3; 8 bases are a match to TRBD2. Germline CDR1 reads SGHTA; CDR2 reads FQGTGA. The CDR3 length is 18 residues. The V and J ends lost 1 base and 1 base, in that order; junction bases with no gene match: 9. CDR3 in DNA: TGTGCCAGCAGCTTAAATATCTGGCGGGAGGTTTCCTACAATGAGCAGTTCTTC. This translates into CASSLNIWREVSYNEQFF. Together with reference TRBV7-3 and TRBJ2-1, the CDR3 gives the full variable domain: GAGVSQTPSNKVTEKGKYVELRCDPISGHTALYWYRQSLGQGPEFLIYFQGTGAADDSGLPNDRFFAVRPEGSVSTLKIQRTERGDSAVYLCASSLNIWREVSYNEQFFGPGTRLTVL.

CDR3: CASSEGKGGADTQYF. For the CDR3, the DNA is TGTGCCAGCAGTGAAGGCAAAGGGGGCGCAGATACGCAGTATTTT. V and J are TRBV6-1 and TRBJ2-3; 7 bases are shared with TRBD1. Trimming at V came to 1 base and at J to 4 bases, leaving 5 bases not matched to a gene. The CDR3 contains 15 residues. Germline assignment: CDR1 MNHNS and CDR2 SASEGT.

This clone appeared once. This chain joins TRBV28 and TRBJ1-2; TRBD1 aligns across 11 bases. Germline values: CDR1 MDHEN, CDR2 SYDVKM. J gave up 2 bases and V 6 bases, and 2 bases lay outside the gene matches. The CDR3 runs 14 residues. In DNA, the CDR3 is TGTGCCAGCAGCGGGACAGGGGGAAACTATGGCTACACCTTC. Protein product: CASSGTGGNYGYTF.

V gene TRBV29-1 combines with J gene TRBJ2-7; 9 bases line up with TRBD1. Germline CDR1 is SQVTM and CDR2 is ANQGSEA. J lost 0 bases, V lost 7 bases, and 7 bases had no gene match. This CDR3 contains 14 residues. The CDR3 DNA follows: TGCAGCGCTGGGACAGGGAGGAGCTCCTACGAGCAGTACTTC. Its translation: CSAGTGRSSYEQYF.

The CDR3 reads CASSLRGVDSPLHF. For the CDR3, the DNA is TGTGCCAGTAGTCTCAGGGGTGTCGATTCACCCCTCCACTTT. The chain has TRBV19 and TRBJ1-6; D might be TRBD1 (6 bases). The V end was cut by 5 bases, the J end by 8 bases, with 13 bases between. The germline CDR1 and CDR2 sequences are LNHDA and SQIVND (reference sequence). The CDR3 consists of 14 residues.

V usage is TRBV5-4 and J usage is TRBJ2-7; D not resolved. V lost 10 bases, J lost 0 bases, and 11 bases lay in between. The CDR3 has 12 amino acids. Germline CDR1 is SGHNT and CDR2 is YYREEE (reference sequence). In nucleotides, the CDR3 is TGTGCCTTTCGAACTGACTCCTACGAGCAGTACTTC. Protein product: CAFRTDSYEQYF.

The chain carries TRBV9 and TRBJ2-5, with 12 bases that match TRBD2. The CDR3 length is 17 residues. Germline values: CDR1 SGDLS, CDR2 YYNGEE. V was pared by 1 base and J by 5 bases, with 9 bases of the junction left unmatched. The DNA for the CDR3 is TGTGCCAGCAGCGTAAGCTCTAGCGGGGGGGCCGGGGAGACCCAGTACTTC. Residues: CASSVSSSGGAGETQYF. The whole variable domain, filled in from reference TRBV9 and TRBJ2-5, reads DSGVTQTPKHLITATGQRVTLRCSPRSGDLSVYWYQQSLDQGLQFLIQYYNGEERAKGNILERFSAQQFPDLHSELNLSSLELGDSALYFCASSVSSSGGAGETQYFGPGTRLLVL.

The V gene is TRBV18, the J gene TRBJ2-3; TRBD1 aligns across 7 bases. V lost 4 bases to trimming and J lost 1 base; unmatched junction nucleotides: 2. Germline V gene lookup returns CDR1 KGHSH and CDR2 LQKENI. This CDR3 region has 14 residues. The CDR3 DNA reads as TGTGCCAGCTCACAAGGACAGGGCACAGATACGCAGTATTTT. Translated: CASSQGQGTDTQYF.

V gene TRBV30 combines with J gene TRBJ1-2; TRBD1 matches 10 bases. The J segment lost 8 bases and the V segment lost 0 bases, leaving 15 bases of the junction unmatched. Germline lookup yields CDR1 GTSNPN and CDR2 SVGIG (reference sequence). The CDR3 runs to 17 residues. CDR3 in amino acids: CAWSVTGQGFGAGGYTF. Written as DNA, the CDR3 is TGTGCCTGGAGTGTAACGGGACAGGGGTTTGGGGCGGGAGGCTACACCTTC.

This clone showed up just once. The rearrangement links TRBV7-8 to TRBJ2-7, with 9 bases that match TRBD1. The CDR3 has 14 residues. Germline-derived CDR1 and CDR2 are SGHVS and FQNEAQ. V shed 4 bases, J shed 7 bases, and the junction held 8 bases outside the gene matches. CDR3 protein: CASSSRTGDREQYF. CDR3 DNA: TGTGCCAGCAGCTCTCGGACAGGGGATAGGGAGCAGTACTTC.

CDR3 residues: CASSSRLAGGIDEQFF. The CDR3 nucleotides are TGTGCCAGTAGTTCTCGACTAGCGGGAGGTATTGATGAGCAGTTCTTC. This rearrangement joins TRBV19 to TRBJ2-1, with 13 nucleotides matching TRBD2. The CDR3 loop spans 16 amino acids. CDR1 and CDR2 (germline): LNHDA, SQIVND (reference sequence). The junction had 9 bases not matched to a gene; V was cut back by 5 bases and J by 8 bases.

This chain links TRBV7-9 with TRBJ1-6, with 8 bases lining up with TRBD1. CDR1 is SEHNR, CDR2 FQNEAQ, per germline (reference sequence). The CDR3 extends over 15 amino acids. V trimming: 3 bases; J trimming: 7 bases; junction bases outside the gene matches: 5. The CDR3 region has the DNA TGTGCCAGCAGCTTCGGACAGGGAGAGAATTCACCCCTCCACTTT. It specifies CASSFGQGENSPLHF. The complete variable domain, with remaining parts taken from reference TRBV7-9 and TRBJ1-6, reads DTGVSQNPRHKITKRGQNVTFRCDPISEHNRLYWYRQTLGQGPEFLTYFQNEAQLEKSRLLSDRFSAERPKGSFSTLEIQRTEQGDSAMYLCASSFGQGENSPLHFGNGTRLTVT.

The chain couples TRBV7-8 to TRBJ2-3; the match to TRBD2 covers 14 bases. The CDR3 is made up of 22 amino acids. CDR1 and CDR2 (germline): SGHVS, FQNEAQ. J gave up 2 bases and V 3 bases, and 19 bases lay outside the gene matches. The CDR3 sequence: CASSFGTSGSNNPIMATDTQYF. CDR3 nucleotide sequence: TGTGCCAGCAGCTTCGGGACTAGCGGGAGTAATAACCCTATTATGGCCACAGATACGCAGTATTTT. Together with reference TRBV7-8 and TRBJ2-3, the CDR3 gives the full variable domain: GAGVSQSPRYKVAKRGQDVALRCDPISGHVSLFWYQQALGQGPEFLTYFQNEAQLDKSGLPSDRFFAERPEGSVSTLKIQRTQQEDSAVYLCASSFGTSGSNNPIMATDTQYFGPGTRLTVL.

V and J are TRBV18 and TRBJ2-7, with D tentatively TRBD2 (6 bases). The germline gives CDR1 KGHSH, CDR2 LQKENI. The CDR3 length is 13 residues. The V end was cut by 4 bases, the J end by 6 bases, with 13 bases between. The CDR3 sequence is CASSLTSNPEQYF. CDR3 DNA: TGTGCCAGCTCACTAACTAGCAATCCCGAGCAGTACTTC.

This chain uses TRBV10-3 with TRBJ1-5; TRBD1 matches 10 bases. Germline-derived CDR1 and CDR2 are ENHRY and SYGVKD. The CDR3 runs to 16 residues. Losses at the gene ends were 3 bases for V and 5 bases for J; bases not matched to a gene: 7. Here the CDR3 reads CAISEPGQGMDQPQHF. The CDR3 nucleotides are TGTGCCATCAGTGAACCGGGACAGGGGATGGATCAGCCCCAGCATTTT.

The chain joins TRBV7-6 to TRBJ1-1; D not certain. Germline CDR1 reads SGHVS; CDR2 reads FNYEAQ. This CDR3 has 15 amino acids. V dropped 5 bases and J dropped 0 bases, with 13 bases sitting between them. This CDR3 is CASSPLASMNTEAFF. CDR3 nucleotide sequence: TGTGCCAGCAGCCCTCTCGCGTCGATGAACACTGAAGCTTTCTTT.

In DNA form, the CDR3 reads TGTGCCAGCAGTTACGGGACAGGGTCGACTGAAGCTTTCTTT. As protein: CASSYGTGSTEAFF. V is TRBV27 and J is TRBJ1-1; TRBD1 matches at 9 bases. V lost 4 bases and J lost 5; bases outside the gene matches: 5. Per the germline V gene, CDR1 is MNHEY and CDR2 is SMNVEV (reference sequence). The CDR3 runs 14 residues.

The chain joins TRBV5-1 to TRBJ2-7; 9 bases line up with TRBD1. V was pared by 0 bases and J by 5 bases, with 9 bases of the junction left unmatched. The CDR3 loop spans 16 amino acids. Germline assignment: CDR1 SGHRS and CDR2 YFSETQ. The CDR3 DNA follows: TGCGCCAGCAGCTTGGGCCAGGGGACAGGGTGGAACGAGCAGTACTTC. It codes for CASSLGQGTGWNEQYF. The full variable domain, completed using reference TRBV5-1 and TRBJ2-7, is KAGVTQTPRYLIKTRGQQVTLSCSPISGHRSVSWYQQTPGQGLQFLFEYFSETQRNKGNFPGRFSGRQFSNSRSEMNVSTLELGDSALYLCASSLGQGTGWNEQYFGPGTRLTVT.

The rearrangement uses TRBV7-9 and TRBJ2-1; 8 bases match TRBD2. The germline V gene has CDR1 SEHNR and CDR2 FQNEAQ (reference sequence). The V segment lost 4 bases and the J segment 0 bases; nucleotides outside the gene matches: 2. This CDR3 contains 15 residues. CDR3 in amino acids: CASSSGLDSYNEQFF. The CDR3 DNA reads TGTGCCAGCAGCTCGGGACTAGACTCCTACAATGAGCAGTTCTTC.

This clone has more than one count but fewer than ten. The chain has TRBV6-5 and TRBJ1-6; weak D call: TRBD1 (5 bases). This CDR3 is 13 amino acids long. Between the trimmed V and J ends, which lost 6 bases and 7 bases, there was a span of 10 bases. Per the germline V gene, CDR1 is MNHEY and CDR2 is SVGAGI. The DNA of the CDR3 is TGTGCCAGCAGGAGGGACTCAAATTCACCCCTCCACTTT. This encodes CASRRDSNSPLHF.

The chain joins TRBV28 to TRBJ2-5, with a weak D call TRBD1 (6 bases). Per the germline V gene, CDR1 is MDHEN and CDR2 is SYDVKM. The CDR3 has 14 amino acids. Trimming stripped 8 bases from V and 4 bases from J, with 17 bases between. In nucleotides, the CDR3 is TGTGCCAGCCGGATACAGGGTGGCACAGAGACCCAGTACTTC. Protein: CASRIQGGTETQYF.

The chain joins TRBV7-9 to TRBJ2-2, with a possible D match to TRBD1 (5 bases). V lost 4 bases to trimming and J lost 1 base, with 7 bases between them. Germline CDR1 reads SEHNR; CDR2 reads FQNEAQ (reference sequence). The CDR3 is made up of 14 amino acids. The CDR3 protein is CASSSTVNTGELFF. Written as DNA, the CDR3 is TGTGCCAGCAGCTCGACAGTGAACACCGGGGAGCTGTTTTTT.